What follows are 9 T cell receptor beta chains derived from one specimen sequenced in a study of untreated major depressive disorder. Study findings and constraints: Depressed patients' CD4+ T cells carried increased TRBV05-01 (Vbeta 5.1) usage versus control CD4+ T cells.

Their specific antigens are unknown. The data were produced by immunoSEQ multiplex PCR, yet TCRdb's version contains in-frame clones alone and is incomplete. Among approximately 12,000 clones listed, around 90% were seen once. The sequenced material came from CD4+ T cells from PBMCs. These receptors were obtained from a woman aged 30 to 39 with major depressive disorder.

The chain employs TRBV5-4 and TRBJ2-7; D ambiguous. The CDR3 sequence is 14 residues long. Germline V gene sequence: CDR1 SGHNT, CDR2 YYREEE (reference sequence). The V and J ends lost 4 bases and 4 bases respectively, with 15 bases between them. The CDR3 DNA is TGTGCCAGCAGCGGCCAGTCGGGCGGATACGAGCAGTACTTC. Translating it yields CASSGQSGGYEQYF.

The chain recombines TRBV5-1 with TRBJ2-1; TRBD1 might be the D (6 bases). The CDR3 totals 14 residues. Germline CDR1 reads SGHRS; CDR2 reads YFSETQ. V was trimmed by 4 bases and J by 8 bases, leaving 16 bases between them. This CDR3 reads CASSAGQLFDEQFF. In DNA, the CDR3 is TGCGCCAGCAGCGCCGGACAGCTCTTCGATGAGCAGTTCTTC.

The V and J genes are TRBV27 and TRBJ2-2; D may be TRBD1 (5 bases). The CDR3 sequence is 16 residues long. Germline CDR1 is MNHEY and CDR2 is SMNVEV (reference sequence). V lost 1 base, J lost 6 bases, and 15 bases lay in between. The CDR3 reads CASSLWFRVPAGELFF. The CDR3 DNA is TGTGCCAGCAGTTTATGGTTCAGGGTGCCGGCCGGGGAGCTGTTTTTT.

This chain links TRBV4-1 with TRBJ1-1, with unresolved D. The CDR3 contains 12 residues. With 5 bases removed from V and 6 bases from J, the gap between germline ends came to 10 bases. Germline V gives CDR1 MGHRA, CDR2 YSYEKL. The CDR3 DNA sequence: TGCGCCAGCAGCTCATCCGCCCCTGAAGCTTTCTTT. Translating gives CASSSSAPEAFF.

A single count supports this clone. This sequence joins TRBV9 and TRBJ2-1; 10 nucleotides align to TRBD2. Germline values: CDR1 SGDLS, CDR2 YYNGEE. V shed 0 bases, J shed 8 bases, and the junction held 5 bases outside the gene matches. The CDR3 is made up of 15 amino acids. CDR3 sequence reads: CASSVVSSGSHEQFF. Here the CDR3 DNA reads TGTGCCAGCAGCGTAGTTTCTAGCGGGAGCCATGAGCAGTTCTTC.

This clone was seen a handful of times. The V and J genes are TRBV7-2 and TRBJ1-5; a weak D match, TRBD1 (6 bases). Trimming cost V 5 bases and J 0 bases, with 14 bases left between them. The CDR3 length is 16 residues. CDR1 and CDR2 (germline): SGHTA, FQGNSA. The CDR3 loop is CASSLQTGFSNQPQHF. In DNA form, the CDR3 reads TGTGCCAGCAGCCTGCAGACAGGATTTAGCAATCAGCCCCAGCATTTT.

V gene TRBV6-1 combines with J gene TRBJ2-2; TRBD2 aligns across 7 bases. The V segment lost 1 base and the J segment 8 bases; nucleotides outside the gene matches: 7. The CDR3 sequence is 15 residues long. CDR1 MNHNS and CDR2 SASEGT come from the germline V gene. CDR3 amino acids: CASSEGAGAVGELFF. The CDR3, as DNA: TGTGCCAGCAGTGAAGGGGCGGGAGCGGTTGGGGAGCTGTTTTTT.

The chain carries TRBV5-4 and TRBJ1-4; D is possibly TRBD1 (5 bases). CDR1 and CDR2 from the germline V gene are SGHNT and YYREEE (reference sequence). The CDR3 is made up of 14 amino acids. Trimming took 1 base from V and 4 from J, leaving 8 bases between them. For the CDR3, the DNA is TGTGCCAGCAGCTTGTGGGACCGTAATGAAAAACTGTTTTTT. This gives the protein CASSLWDRNEKLFF.

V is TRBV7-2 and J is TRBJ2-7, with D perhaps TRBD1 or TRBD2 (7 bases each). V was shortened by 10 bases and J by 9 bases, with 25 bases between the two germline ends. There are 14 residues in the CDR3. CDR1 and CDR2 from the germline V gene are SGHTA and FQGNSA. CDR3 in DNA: TGTGCCACAAGCCCAGGGGGGAGGGGGATCGTGCAGTACTTC. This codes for CATSPGGRGIVQYF.